One and the same sample provided the 21 T cell receptor beta chains below, sequenced in a study of human T cells and chemical hapten exposure. TCRdb ran MiXCR on the RACE reads and lists one entry per CDR3 protein. The sample lists about 70,000 distinct CDR3 sequences; 8.5% to 9% were seen once. Regarding time point: patch test 2, 6 weeks after DPC sensitization. Indicated treatment: therapeutic diphenylcyclopropenone sensitization with weekly scalp DPC. The sample was whole blood, taken in connection with sensitization to the hapten diphenylcyclopropenone (DPC). The receptors originated from a woman aged 45 to 65 with alopecia areata. Some clones in this sample may be carry-over from other donors' samples.

Only a few counts were recorded for this clonotype. The V gene is TRBV7-9, the J gene TRBJ2-3; D call uncertain. V lost 0 bases and J 4 bases, leaving 11 bases between the germline ends. Germline V CDR1 and CDR2: SEHNR, FQNEAQ (reference sequence). The CDR3 is 15 residues long. The CDR3 loop is CASSLAEGPSDTQYF. CDR3 DNA: TGTGCCAGCAGCTTAGCCGAAGGACCATCAGATACGCAGTATTTT. The variable domain in full, with the rest retrieved from reference TRBV7-9 and TRBJ2-3, is DTGVSQNPRHKITKRGQNVTFRCDPISEHNRLYWYRQTLGQGPEFLTYFQNEAQLEKSRLLSDRFSAERPKGSFSTLEIQRTEQGDSAMYLCASSLAEGPSDTQYFGPGTRLTVL.

This clonotype was counted only a few times. The V call is TRBV30, the J call TRBJ2-7, with D maybe TRBD1 (6 bases). The CDR3 consists of 12 residues. The V end lost 3 bases, the J end lost 6 bases, and 12 bases lay between the germline ends. Germline V lookup: CDR1 GTSNPN, CDR2 SVGIG (reference sequence). In nucleotides, the CDR3 is TGTGCCTGGAGCCGGGACACCCCCGAGCAGTACTTC. Protein: CAWSRDTPEQYF.

This clonotype was seen repeatedly, ten times or more. The rearrangement joins TRBV28 to TRBJ2-7; D remains unclear. The CDR3 consists of 12 residues. Germline V gene lookup returns CDR1 MDHEN and CDR2 SYDVKM. The ends were cut back, 6 bases at V and 3 bases at J, with 9 bases in the middle. The CDR3 reads CASSQQNYEQYF. The DNA of the CDR3 is TGTGCCAGCAGCCAGCAGAACTACGAGCAGTACTTC.

This rearrangement joins TRBV6-6 to TRBJ2-7; 7 bases map to TRBD1. CDR3 length: 16 amino acids. J lost 7 bases, V lost 6 bases, and 18 bases had no gene match. CDR1 and CDR2 from the germline V gene are MNHNY and SVGAGI (reference sequence). The DNA for the CDR3 is TGTGCCAGCAGACCGCCCCGGGACAGTCCAACGGGGGAGCAGTACTTC. It is translated as CASRPPRDSPTGEQYF.

This clonotype has only a few counts. The chain uses TRBV6-2 or TRBV6-3 and TRBJ1-5; TRBD1 might be the D (5 bases). This CDR3 region has 16 residues. Germline-derived CDR1 and CDR2 are MNHEY and SVGEGT. Between the trimmed V and J ends, which lost 0 bases and 5 bases, there was a span of 14 bases. DNA for the CDR3: TGTGCCAGCAGTTACTCGATCTCCAGGGAGGATCAGCCCCAGCATTTT. Translation gives CASSYSISREDQPQHF.

A few counts support this clonotype. The chain couples TRBV10-3 to TRBJ2-3, with 12 bases identical to TRBD2. This CDR3 is built from 14 residues. Unmatched junction bases numbered 2, after V lost 7 bases and J lost 3 bases. CDR1 is ENHRY and CDR2 is SYGVKD in the germline V gene. This chain's CDR3 is CAINGLAGTDTQYF. As DNA, the CDR3 is TGTGCCATCAACGGACTAGCGGGGACAGATACGCAGTATTTT.

This clonotype was observed a few times. The V gene is TRBV7-8, the J gene TRBJ1-5; unclear D gene. Between the trimmed V and J ends, which lost 2 bases and 1 base, there was a span of 9 bases. The germline V gene has CDR1 SGHVS and CDR2 FQNEAQ. The CDR3 runs to 15 residues. The CDR3 DNA reads as TGTGCCAGCAGCTTATCGCTCACGAGCAATCAGCCCCAGCATTTT. As protein: CASSLSLTSNQPQHF.

A few counts support this clonotype. This chain links TRBV5-1 with TRBJ2-3; D possibly corresponds to TRBD2 (6 bases). The V end lost 0 bases, the J end lost 4 bases, and 21 bases lay between the germline ends. Per germline, CDR1 SGHRS and CDR2 YFSETQ. CDR3 length: 18 amino acids. The CDR3 region is CASSLGMASRGLADTQYF. The CDR3 region has the DNA TGCGCCAGCAGCTTGGGTATGGCGTCGCGGGGATTAGCAGATACGCAGTATTTT.

This clonotype was recorded at least ten times. V is TRBV6-6 and J is TRBJ2-6; perhaps D is TRBD1 or TRBD2 (6 bases each). This CDR3 spans 16 amino acids. Germline CDR1 reads MNHNY; CDR2 reads SVGAGI (reference sequence). Trimming took 7 bases from V and 0 from J, leaving 13 bases between them. The DNA of the CDR3 is TGTGCCAGCACCGGAGAGGGGGGCTCTGGGGCCAACGTCCTGACTTTC. Protein sequence: CASTGEGGSGANVLTF.

This clonotype was recorded at least ten times. CDR3 loop: CASSSTPGLQYF. As DNA, the CDR3 is TGTGCCAGCAGTTCTACCCCGGGCCTCCAGTACTTC. V is TRBV12-3 or TRBV12-4 and J is TRBJ2-4, with unresolved D. This CDR3 has 12 residues. The germline V and J ends were trimmed by 4 bases and 13 bases, with 14 bases remaining between them.

There are many counts of this clonotype. The chain carries TRBV18 and TRBJ1-1; TRBD1 matches 9 bases. The germline CDR1 and CDR2 sequences are KGHSH and LQKENI. The CDR3 extends over 17 amino acids. J gave up 6 bases and V 6 bases, and 17 bases lay outside the gene matches. CDR3: CASSPMDRGGFMPEAFF. CDR3 coding DNA: TGTGCCAGCTCCCCAATGGACAGGGGAGGATTCATGCCTGAAGCTTTCTTT.

This clonotype was seen many times. The rearrangement links TRBV29-1 to TRBJ2-3; D is unclear. The CDR3 contains 10 residues. Germline CDR1 is SQVTM and CDR2 is ANQGSEA. V was pared by 3 bases and J by 5 bases, with 3 bases between. CDR3 nucleotides: TGCAGCGTTGACGGAGATACGCAGTATTTT. It specifies CSVDGDTQYF.

This clonotype was counted a few times. The chain combines TRBV4-2 with TRBJ2-3, with 15 bases matching TRBD2. There are 17 residues in the CDR3. V trimming: 4 bases; J trimming: 8 bases; junction bases outside the gene matches: 10. Germline CDR1 and CDR2: LGHNA and YNFKEQ. The CDR3 here is CASSLGLAGGPPGTQYF. CDR3 nucleotide sequence: TGTGCCAGCAGCCTGGGACTAGCGGGGGGCCCGCCTGGTACGCAGTATTTT.

This clonotype appeared many times. The chain's CDR3 is CASSFGTAFYEQYF. CDR3 DNA sequence: TGTGCCAGCAGCTTCGGGACTGCGTTTTACGAGCAGTACTTC. The rearrangement joins TRBV11-2 to TRBJ2-7; D perhaps matches TRBD2 (6 bases). This CDR3 is built from 14 residues. Germline values: CDR1 SGHAT, CDR2 FQNNGV. V was shortened by 3 bases and J by 4 bases, with 13 bases between the two germline ends.

This clonotype was counted at least ten times. The CDR3 here is CATGLSWADTQYF. The DNA of the CDR3 is TGTGCTACTGGACTCTCCTGGGCAGATACGCAGTATTTT. This chain uses TRBV12-5 with TRBJ2-3, with TRBD2 as a possible D gene (5 bases). Germline assignment: CDR1 LGHNT and CDR2 FRNRAP. The V end was cut by 10 bases, the J end by 4 bases, with 15 bases between. The CDR3 runs to 13 residues.

This clonotype was seen repeatedly, ten times or more. The chain uses TRBV6-2 or TRBV6-3 and TRBJ2-1; 10 bases fit TRBD2. V was clipped by 5 bases and J by 2 bases; unmatched bases: 3. Germline loops: CDR1 MNHEY, CDR2 SVGEGT. CDR3 length: 15 residues. This CDR3 reads CASSRTSGTYNEQFF. The CDR3 DNA sequence: TGTGCCAGCAGTCGGACTAGCGGTACCTACAATGAGCAGTTCTTC.

This clonotype came up many times. The V call is TRBV12-2, the J call TRBJ1-6; the table's TRBD1 call for D was not verified on the DNA. TRBV12-2 is a pseudogene. CDR3 length: 19 residues. The CDR3 region is CASRPGQGPCRIYNSPLHF. The CDR3 nucleotides read TGTGCAAGTCGCCCCGGACAGGGCCCCTGTCGAATCTATAATTCACCCCTCCACTTT.

This clonotype was detected a few times. V usage is TRBV5-1 and J usage is TRBJ2-7; TRBD2 agrees at 9 bases. With V trimmed by 0 bases and J by 5 bases, 12 bases remained unmatched. Germline V gene lookup returns CDR1 SGHRS and CDR2 YFSETQ. The CDR3 covers 17 residues. CDR3 sequence reads: CASSLAVIAGGGDEQYF. The CDR3 DNA follows: TGCGCCAGCAGCTTGGCCGTCATCGCGGGGGGGGGTGACGAGCAGTACTTC. The variable domain in full, completed from reference TRBV5-1 and TRBJ2-7, reads KAGVTQTPRYLIKTRGQQVTLSCSPISGHRSVSWYQQTPGQGLQFLFEYFSETQRNKGNFPGRFSGRQFSNSRSEMNVSTLELGDSALYLCASSLAVIAGGGDEQYFGPGTRLTVT.

This clonotype has more than one count but fewer than ten. The chain is built from TRBV2 and TRBJ1-2, with TRBD1 identical over 7 bases. Unmatched junction bases numbered 5, after V lost 6 bases and J lost 7 bases. Per the germline V gene, CDR1 is SNHLY and CDR2 is FYNNEI. The CDR3 is made up of 12 amino acids. The CDR3 DNA is TGTGCCAGCAGAACAGGGGACCGTGGCTACACCTTC. Its translation is CASRTGDRGYTF.

This clonotype was observed many times. The chain joins TRBV12-3 or TRBV12-4 to TRBJ2-1; TRBD2 is a possible D gene (6 bases). V was trimmed by 4 bases and J by 1 base, leaving 14 bases between them. This CDR3 is built from 16 residues. The CDR3 DNA is TGTGCCAGCAGTTCCTTTCGGGACTTTTCCTACAATGAGCAGTTCTTC. It encodes CASSSFRDFSYNEQFF.

The genes are TRBV28 and TRBJ2-7; 7 nucleotides match TRBD2. The V segment lost 3 bases and the J segment 4 bases; nucleotides outside the gene matches: 6. The CDR3 spans 14 residues. Germline V gene data show CDR1 as MDHEN and CDR2 as SYDVKM. CDR3 bases: TGTGCCAGCAGTTTGCGGACTAGACCTTACGAGCAGTACTTC. Translating it yields CASSLRTRPYEQYF.